Shown below are 5 T cell receptor beta chains from a single sample sequenced in a study of cytomegalovirus exposure and HLA in healthy donors. Using immunoSEQ multiplex PCR, the repertoire was profiled, and TCRdb retains in-frame clones only, with some absent. The data contain 55,000 to 65,000 clones, 90% to 97% of them seen just once; the ten biggest clones take up approximately 1%. Sequenced: PBMCs. The receptors derive from a man between 18 and 29 years old in good health and CMV-seronegative.

The gene calls are TRBV27 and TRBJ2-1, with 9 nucleotides matching TRBD2. There are 15 residues in the CDR3. Germline trimming cut 0 bases from V and 4 bases from J; bases unmatched to any gene: 1. CDR1 and CDR2 from the germline V gene are MNHEY and SMNVEV (reference sequence). Written as DNA, the CDR3 is TGTGCCAGCAGTTTATCGCTAGCGGGGTACAATGAGCAGTTCTTC. Residues: CASSLSLAGYNEQFF.

The rearrangement uses TRBV7-2 and TRBJ2-3; D unclear. The germline CDR1 and CDR2 sequences are SGHTA and FQGNSA. The V end was cut by 5 bases, the J end by 1 base, with 13 bases between. This CDR3 has 15 amino acids. The CDR3 sequence is CASSPIRGGTDTQYF. Written as DNA, the CDR3 is TGTGCCAGCAGCCCCATCCGCGGTGGCACAGATACGCAGTATTTT.

The genes are TRBV29-1 and TRBJ2-7; tentative D call: TRBD1 (5 bases). The V and J ends lost 7 bases and 1 base respectively, with 11 bases between them. The CDR3 length is 12 residues. Germline values: CDR1 SQVTM, CDR2 ANQGSEA. The CDR3 sequence: CSGIGESYEQYF. For the CDR3, the DNA is TGCAGCGGGATAGGGGAATCCTACGAGCAGTACTTC.

This chain connects TRBV27 to TRBJ2-1, with a possible D match to TRBD1 (6 bases). Germline V CDR1 and CDR2: MNHEY, SMNVEV (reference sequence). The CDR3 spans 13 residues. Trimming took off 3 bases at V and 4 bases at J, with 7 bases between the two ends. This CDR3 reads CASSLTGYNEQFF. Written as DNA, the CDR3 is TGTGCCAGCAGTTTGACAGGATACAATGAGCAGTTCTTC.

The chain combines TRBV15 with TRBJ2-7; 13 bases agree with TRBD2. Germline V gene sequence: CDR1 LNHNV, CDR2 YYDKDF (reference sequence). The V gene end was trimmed by 0 bases and the J gene end by 4 bases; junction bases not matched to a gene: 3. The CDR3 covers 16 residues. The CDR3 DNA sequence: TGTGCCACCAGCAGAGAAGGGACTAGCGGGAAATACGAGCAGTACTTC. Amino acids: CATSREGTSGKYEQYF.